This T cell receptor beta chain was sequenced in a study of T cell responses to AZD1222 COVID-19 vaccine. Findings and caveats of the study: Reportedly, nearly half of unique spike TCRs recognized epitopes outside B.1.351/B.1.1.7 mutations. White British ancestry dominated among donors, who included more females, and clonal diversity was possibly underestimated. Repertoire samples came only from after the peak T cell response.

In regard to this clone: Its antigen is as yet unknown.

The protocol was immunoSEQ multiplex PCR, while the TCRdb copy is restricted to in-frame clones and leaves out a portion. The data contain some 97,000 clones, less than 90% of them seen just once; the ten biggest clones take up over 15%. The CDR3 covers 15 residues. Germline V lookup: CDR1 LGHNT, CDR2 FRNRAP. The V and J ends lost 4 bases and 8 bases, in that order; junction bases with no gene match: 5. Sequences were derived from peripheral blood, sampled on day 0 of AZD1222 vaccination. The origin of this receptor is an adult in good health. The V and J genes are TRBV12-5 and TRBJ2-1, with TRBD2 matching over 13 bases. CDR3 residues: CASGSGLAGFDEQFF. The CDR3 nucleotides read TGTGCTAGTGGTTCGGGACTAGCGGGGTTCGATGAGCAGTTCTTC.